This is a list of T cell receptor beta chains from one sample in a study of tumor and adjacent non-tumor tissue in lung cancer. TCRdb ran MiXCR on the multiplex PCR reads and lists one entry per CDR3 protein. Of roughly 220,000 distinct CDR3 sequences in the sample, about 71% are singletons; the top ten hold around 27%. Source material: lung tumor tissue. These receptors were taken from a man in his sixties with non-small cell lung cancer. CDR3s include the opening cysteine and the closing phenylalanine or tryptophan. The D gene is left open where the match is weak. Where a row states a size, it is once, few, many or the class of an expanded clone; other rows omit it.

D gene	V gene	clone size	J gene	CDR3 protein	CDR3 DNA
TRBD1	TRBV20-1	-	TRBJ2-2	CSVRQGATVELFF	TGCAGTGTTAGGCAGGGGGCCACCGTGGAGCTGTTTTTT
-	TRBV28	-	TRBJ1-2	CASSLTETYGYTF	TGTGCCAGCAGTCTAACCGAGACGTATGGCTACACCTTC
TRBD2	TRBV20-1	-	TRBJ2-7	CSARTSGKIYEQYF	TGCAGTGCTAGAACTAGCGGGAAAATCTACGAGCAGTACTTC
TRBD1	TRBV12-3/TRBV12-4	few	TRBJ1-2	CASSRGQGAIGYTF	TGTGCCAGCAGTAGAGGACAGGGGGCCATTGGCTACACCTTC
-	TRBV4-2	-	TRBJ2-1	CVSSQHDDGSWFLFF	TGTGTCAGCAGCCAACATGATGACGGGAGTTGGTTTCTGTTCTTC
-	TRBV5-1	-	TRBJ2-1	CASSLRESSYTEQFF	TGCGCCAGCAGCCTCAGGGAGAGCTCCTACACTGAGCAGTTCTTC
-	TRBV6-1	-	TRBJ2-3	CASSEYGEGTGSDTQYF	TGTGCCAGCAGTGAATATGGGGAAGGGACCGGTTCGGATACGCAGTATTTT
-	TRBV5-6	-	TRBJ2-7	CTSSSTNRSSYEQYF	TGTACCAGCAGCTCGACTAACAGGAGTTCCTACGAGCAGTACTTC
TRBD2	TRBV6-5	many	TRBJ2-6	CASSGLTNSGANVLTF	TGTGCCAGTTCGGGACTAACTAACTCTGGGGCCAACGTCCTGACTTTC
-	TRBV12-3/TRBV12-4	-	TRBJ1-5	CAKLRVAKGDQHQHF	TGTGCCAAGCTCCGGGTCGCGAAAGGGGATCAACACCAGCATTTT
TRBD2	TRBV6-6	-	TRBJ2-7	CASSPVSGRGSYERYF	TGTGCCAGCAGCCCAGTTAGCGGGAGGGGTTCTTACGAGCGATACTTC
-	TRBV20-1	-	TRBJ2-7	CSAPTGARGFTEQYF	TGCAGTGCCCCTACCGGGGCAAGGGGGTTTACCGAGCAGTACTTC
-	TRBV12-3/TRBV12-4	-	TRBJ2-2	CASSPGTQANTRELFF	TGTGCCAGCAGTCCCGGTACACAGGCGAACACCAGGGAGCTGTTTTTT
-	TRBV20-1	many	TRBJ2-1	CSARDSAGRNEQFF	TGCAGTGCTAGAGATTCGGCAGGGCGAAATGAGCAGTTCTTC
-	TRBV11-2	-	TRBJ1-1	CASDKAGVQNTEAFF	TGTGCCAGCGATAAAGCAGGGGTCCAGAACACTGAAGCTTTCTTT
-	TRBV5-4	-	TRBJ1-1	CASSLDTTEGFF	TGTGCCAGCAGCCTCGACACTACTGAAGGTTTCTTT
TRBD2	TRBV20-1	-	TRBJ2-1	CSAFVFERGGYEQFF	TGCAGTGCCTTCGTTTTCGAGCGGGGGGGCTATGAGCAGTTCTTC
TRBD2	TRBV20-1	-	TRBJ2-3	CRARDIAGERTDTQYF	TGCAGAGCTAGAGATATAGCGGGAGAAAGGACAGATACGCAGTATTTT
-	TRBV12-3/TRBV12-4	-	TRBJ2-3	CASSSLAAKDTQYF	TGTGCCAGCAGTTCTCTAGCCGCCAAAGATACGCAGTATTTT
-	TRBV7-9	-	TRBJ1-5	CASSLGGGYQPQHF	TGTGCCAGCAGCTTAGGAGGGGGGTATCAGCCCCAGCATTTT
-	TRBV10-2	-	TRBJ2-7	CASNEKDRLQYF	TGCGCCAGCAATGAGAAAGACAGGCTACAATACTTC
TRBD2	TRBV7-8	few	TRBJ2-5	CASSLAVTSGVKETQYF	TGTGCCAGCAGCTTAGCGGTGACTAGCGGGGTTAAAGAGACCCAGTACTTC
-	TRBV10-2	many	TRBJ2-5	CASRLGSETQYF	TGCGCCAGCAGACTGGGGTCCGAGACCCAGTACTTC
TRBD1	TRBV20-1	-	TRBJ1-5	CSITGTDSNQRQHF	TGCAGTATTACCGGGACAGATAGCAATCAGCGCCAGCATTTT
TRBD2	TRBV29-1	-	TRBJ2-3	CSAAGRTSTDTEYF	TGCAGCGCTGCTGGTCGGACTAGCACAGATACGGAGTATTTT
-	TRBV7-6	-	TRBJ2-1	CASSFLAGETTVYNEQFF	TGTGCCAGCAGCTTCCTGGCGGGCGAGACCACCGTCTACAATGAGCAGTTCTTC
-	TRBV5-1	-	TRBJ1-3	CASNRSVQGSGNTIYF	TGCGCCAGCAACCGGAGTGTACAGGGAAGTGGAAACACCATATATTTT
TRBD1	TRBV6-1	-	TRBJ1-5	CASNMDRVYQPYHF	TGTGCCAGCAATATGGACAGGGTGTATCAGCCCTACCATTTT
-	TRBV30	once	TRBJ1-1	CAWSPLITGRLSTEAFF	TGTGCCTGGAGTCCTCTGATAACGGGACGTCTGAGCACTGAAGCTTTCTTT
-	TRBV11-2	-	TRBJ2-6	CATNPISGANVLTF	TGTGCCACCAATCCTATCTCAGGAGCCAACGTCCTGACTTTC
-	TRBV28	few	TRBJ1-3	CASSSQRNTIYF	TGTGCCAGCAGTTCGCAGCGGAACACCATATATTTT
TRBD1	TRBV20-1	-	TRBJ1-2	CSARRGDRLRNFGYTF	TGCAGTGCTAGACGGGGGGACAGGCTCCGGAACTTTGGCTACACATTC
-	TRBV12-3/TRBV12-4	-	TRBJ2-1	CAGSLTWDNEQFF	TGTGCCGGCAGTTTGACGTGGGACAATGAGCAGTTCTTC
-	TRBV20-1	-	TRBJ2-5	CSTRVGLQETQYF	TGCAGTACTAGAGTAGGGCTCCAAGAGACTCAGTACTTC
TRBD1	TRBV29-1	few	TRBJ1-5	CSVGQGVGQPQHF	TGCAGCGTTGGTCAGGGGGTAGGCCAGCCCCAGCATTTT
-	TRBV29-1	-	TRBJ2-7	CSTRAGGNEEYF	TGCAGCACCCGGGCAGGGGGGAACGAGGAGTACTTC
TRBD2	TRBV10-2	few	TRBJ2-5	CASSESRAGAETQYF	TGCGCCAGCAGTGAGTCGAGAGCGGGGGCAGAGACCCAGTACTTC
-	TRBV20-1	-	TRBJ2-7	CSTCLLPDHEQYF	TGCAGTACTTGTCTCCTCCCCGACCACGAGCAGTACTTC
-	TRBV20-1	many	TRBJ2-5	CSARDRAGAPQETQYF	TGCAGTGCTAGAGATCGGGCAGGGGCGCCCCAAGAGACCCAGTACTTC
TRBD1	TRBV5-1	-	TRBJ2-3	CASSLRGPRTDTQYF	TGCGCCAGCAGCTTGAGGGGGCCCCGCACAGATACGCAGTATTTT
-	TRBV11-2	-	TRBJ2-5	CASNSKGEETQYF	TGTGCCAGCAATTCTAAAGGGGAAGAGACCCAGTACTTC
TRBD1	TRBV20-1	many	TRBJ1-5	CSARPTDRKNQPQHF	TGCAGTGCTAGGCCGACGGACAGGAAGAATCAGCCCCAGCATTTT
-	TRBV6-6	-	TRBJ1-5	CASSYSKGYNNQPQHF	TGTGCCAGCAGTTACTCGAAGGGATATAACAATCAGCCCCAGCATTTC
TRBD2	TRBV6-5	once	TRBJ2-7	CASGYSGTSANYEQYF	TGTGCCAGCGGTTACTCCGGGACTAGCGCGAACTACGAGCAGTACTTC
TRBD2	TRBV12-3/TRBV12-4	many	TRBJ2-3	CASRPGRGGGDTQYF	TGTGCCAGCCGCCCAGGGCGGGGGGGTGGAGATACGCAGTATTTT
TRBD2	TRBV5-6	few	TRBJ2-3	CASSLRTSGGYSTDTQYF	TGTGCCAGCAGCTTGAGGACTAGCGGGGGATATAGCACAGATACGCAGTATTTT
TRBD2	TRBV20-1	-	TRBJ2-3	CSAPGTSGIYTDTHYF	TGTAGTGCTCCCGGAACTAGCGGGATATACACAGATACGCATTATTTT
-	TRBV20-1	few	TRBJ2-3	CSARHGATDTQYF	TGCAGTGCTAGACATGGGGCGACAGATACGCAGTATTTT
-	TRBV20-1	once	TRBJ1-3	CSGTRGNGNTIYF	TGCAGTGGAACAAGGGGTAACGGAAACACCATATATTTC
-	TRBV11-3	-	TRBJ2-3	CASRSVASMADTQFF	TGTGCCAGCAGGTCCGTGGCTAGCATGGCAGATACGCAGTTTTTT
-	TRBV20-1	-	TRBJ2-7	CSTNQGRTPYEQYF	TGCAGTACTAACCAGGGTAGGACCCCCTACGAGCAGTACTTC
-	TRBV4-1	-	TRBJ2-1	CASSHSPLAGGHTYNEQFF	TGCGCCAGCAGCCACTCACCCCTAGCTGGAGGACATACCTACAATGAGCAGTTCTTC
-	TRBV11-3	-	TRBJ2-3	CASSLMGSAGTDTRYF	TGTGCCAGCAGCTTAATGGGGTCGGCCGGCACAGATACGCGGTATTTT
TRBD1	TRBV11-2	-	TRBJ2-5	CASSSTGEETKYF	TGTGCCAGCAGTTCTACAGGGGAAGAGACCAAATACTTC
-	TRBV10-2	-	TRBJ2-1	CASTESNRNRVGLGEFSEQFF	TGCGCCAGCACTGAGTCTAACCGTAACAGGGTAGGGCTAGGGGAGTTTAGTGAGCAGTTCTTC
-	TRBV20-1	-	TRBJ2-1	CSPRGAGSAHNEQFF	TGCAGTCCTAGAGGGGCCGGGAGCGCCCACAATGAGCAGTTCTTC
-	TRBV13	once	TRBJ1-2	CASSCGQYYGYTF	TGTGCCAGCAGCTGCGGACAGTACTATGGCTACACCTTC
-	TRBV6-5	-	TRBJ1-3	CDSSSDGYSGNTIYF	TGTGACAGCAGTTCCGACGGATACTCTGGAAACACCATATATTTT